These 18 T cell receptor beta chains were all obtained from the same sample, sequenced in a study of cytomegalovirus exposure and HLA in healthy donors. The data were produced by immunoSEQ multiplex PCR, yet TCRdb's version contains in-frame clones alone and is incomplete. Counted here are 100,000 to 150,000 clones, 89% occurring once; the ten biggest clones make up 1.1%. The sequenced material came from PBMCs. These receptors came from a woman between 18 and 29 years old in good health and CMV-seronegative.

The V call is TRBV6-5, the J call TRBJ2-1, with TRBD2 matching over 7 bases. Germline values: CDR1 MNHEY, CDR2 SVGAGI. J lost 6 bases, V lost 4 bases, and 3 bases had no gene match. CDR3 length equals 13 residues. In DNA, the CDR3 is TGTGCCAGCAGTTCTCCGGGGGGCAATGAGCAGTTCTTC. Its translation is CASSSPGGNEQFF.

This chain's CDR3 is CASRTLGGGMNTEAFF. The CDR3 bases are TGTGCCAGCAGGACCCTGGGCGGAGGGATGAACACTGAAGCTTTCTTT. The V and J genes are TRBV27 and TRBJ1-1; D not certain. CDR3 size: 16 residues. CDR1 and CDR2 (germline): MNHEY, SMNVEV (reference sequence). Trimming pared 6 bases from V and 0 bases from J, leaving 17 bases between.

This chain connects TRBV27 to TRBJ2-7; TRBD1 matches 8 bases. V trimming: 2 bases; J trimming: 5 bases; junction bases outside the gene matches: 5. Germline assignment: CDR1 MNHEY and CDR2 SMNVEV (reference sequence). This CDR3 is built from 14 residues. CDR3 coding DNA: TGTGCCAGCAGTTTACGTGGACAGGGTGACGAGCAGTACGTC. Its protein product is CASSLRGQGDEQYV.

V and J are TRBV9 and TRBJ2-1; no clear D gene. Trimming took 0 bases from V and 5 from J, leaving 12 bases between them. CDR1 SGDLS and CDR2 YYNGEE come from the germline V gene. The CDR3 has 15 amino acids. In DNA form, the CDR3 reads TGTGCCAGCAGCGTAGGTAAACAGTGGGACAATGAGCAGTTCTTC. It translates to CASSVGKQWDNEQFF.

The rearrangement joins TRBV5-1 to TRBJ2-7; TRBD1 matches 8 bases. CDR3 length equals 15 residues. V shed 3 bases, J shed 7 bases, and the junction held 12 bases outside the gene matches. Germline CDR1 SGHRS, CDR2 YFSETQ. The CDR3 reads CASSSTGGPLEEQYF. CDR3 coding DNA: TGCGCCAGCAGCTCCACAGGGGGGCCTCTGGAAGAGCAGTACTTC. The whole variable domain, remainder taken from reference TRBV5-1 and TRBJ2-7, is KAGVTQTPRYLIKTRGQQVTLSCSPISGHRSVSWYQQTPGQGLQFLFEYFSETQRNKGNFPGRFSGRQFSNSRSEMNVSTLELGDSALYLCASSSTGGPLEEQYFGPGTRLTVT.

The chain is built from TRBV5-1 and TRBJ2-2; tentatively, D is TRBD1 (5 bases). V lost 2 bases and J lost 1, with 9 bases in between. The CDR3 is made up of 15 amino acids. Germline CDR1 SGHRS, CDR2 YFSETQ. Here the CDR3 DNA reads TGCGCCAGCAGCTTTTTCCAGGGGAACACCGGGGAGCTGTTTTTT. Translated: CASSFFQGNTGELFF.

J is TRBJ2-3 and V is TRBV9, with a weak D call TRBD2 (5 bases). Per germline, CDR1 SGDLS and CDR2 YYNGEE. The CDR3 runs to 17 residues. Trimming pared 4 bases from V and 3 bases from J, leaving 21 bases between. This chain's CDR3 is CASSPHEVGVWTDTQYF. The CDR3 nucleotides read TGTGCCAGCAGCCCCCACGAGGTGGGAGTCTGGACAGATACGCAGTATTTT.

The chain has TRBV30 and TRBJ2-7; 8 bases agree with TRBD2. The germline V gene encodes CDR1 GTSNPN and CDR2 SVGIG (reference sequence). This CDR3 spans 14 amino acids. The V and J ends lost 0 bases and 4 bases, in that order; junction bases with no gene match: 5. CDR3 sequence (DNA): TGTGCCTGGAGTGTCGGGGGGGAAGCATACGAGCAGTACGTC. Translating gives CAWSVGGEAYEQYV.

This chain uses TRBV29-1 with TRBJ2-2, with TRBD2 matching 9 bases. In germline, CDR1 is SQVTM, CDR2 ANQGSEA. V gave up 1 base and J gave up 5 bases; unmatched junction bases: 23. The CDR3 loop spans 21 amino acids. Here the CDR3 DNA reads TGCAGCGTTGAAGGCTCGTCTCCTAGCGGGATTCCTTACACCAGTACCGGGGAGCTGTTTTTT. Amino acids: CSVEGSSPSGIPYTSTGELFF.

Here the CDR3 reads CASSYSVTGELFF. The CDR3, as DNA: TGTGCCAGCAGTTATTCGGTGACCGGGGAGCTGTTTTTT. The gene calls are TRBV6-5 and TRBJ2-2; the D is unclear. The CDR3 sequence is 13 residues long. Germline V gene sequence: CDR1 MNHEY, CDR2 SVGAGI. The ends were cut back, 3 bases at V and 5 bases at J, with 7 bases in the middle.

The V gene is TRBV7-2, the J gene TRBJ2-4, with 8 nucleotides matching TRBD2. From germline, CDR1 is SGHTA and CDR2 FQGNSA. The CDR3 covers 15 residues. The V segment lost 7 bases and the J segment 1 base; nucleotides outside the gene matches: 6. CDR3 residues: CASTRGGPAKNIQYF. CDR3 DNA: TGTGCCAGCACCCGGGGGGGGCCGGCCAAAAACATTCAGTACTTC.

This chain uses TRBV9 with TRBJ1-2; unclear D gene. CDR1 and CDR2 from the germline V gene are SGDLS and YYNGEE. This CDR3 has 12 residues. V was shortened by 3 bases and J by 3 bases, with 6 bases between the two germline ends. The CDR3 DNA reads TGTGCCAGCAGCGACTCGGACTATGGCTACACCTTC. Its translation: CASSDSDYGYTF.

V gene TRBV27 combines with J gene TRBJ1-1, with 8 positions matching TRBD1. The CDR3 runs to 17 residues. V gave up 4 bases and J gave up 6 bases; unmatched junction bases: 16. The germline CDR1 and CDR2 sequences are MNHEY and SMNVEV (reference sequence). CDR3 bases: TGTGCCAGCAGTTCAGGACAGGGTGCGGGGCAGAGGGCTGAAGCTTTCTTT. Its translation is CASSSGQGAGQRAEAFF.

This clone has just a few counts. The chain uses TRBV11-2 and TRBJ1-5; TRBD1 matches 9 bases. Germline trimming cut 5 bases from V and 6 bases from J; bases unmatched to any gene: 8. The CDR3 loop spans 15 amino acids. Germline-derived CDR1 and CDR2 are SGHAT and FQNNGV. The CDR3 coding sequence is TGTGCCAGCAGCCCTGGACAGGGGACTTTTCAGCCCCAGCATTTT. Translated: CASSPGQGTFQPQHF.

The gene calls are TRBV13 and TRBJ2-2, with 8 bases that match TRBD1. Germline V gene data show CDR1 as PRHDT and CDR2 as FYEKMQ (reference sequence). The ends lost 2 bases at V and 4 bases at J; junction bases unmatched: 0. This CDR3 contains 14 residues. DNA of the CDR3: TGTGCCAGCAGCTTAACAGGGGGCACCGGGGAGCTGTTTTTT. The encoded protein is CASSLTGGTGELFF.

This chain connects TRBV5-1 to TRBJ2-5; 8 bases align to TRBD2. Germline V CDR1 and CDR2: SGHRS, YFSETQ. V was clipped by 4 bases and J by 4 bases; unmatched bases: 6. The length of the CDR3 is 14 residues. The CDR3: CASSRAGVGETQYF. The CDR3 DNA reads as TGCGCCAGCAGCAGAGCGGGAGTGGGAGAGACCCAGTACTTC.

The chain has TRBV6-1 and TRBJ2-1; 9 nucleotides align to TRBD2. V was pared by 6 bases and J by 6 bases, with 6 bases of the junction left unmatched. Germline CDR1 is MNHNS and CDR2 is SASEGT. The CDR3 sequence is 14 residues long. In DNA form, the CDR3 reads TGTGCCAGCAGCCGCGGGGGGGCGCGCAATGAGCAGTTCTTC. Translation: CASSRGGARNEQFF.

This sequence joins TRBV28 and TRBJ1-2; 9 nucleotides line up with TRBD1. V lost 4 bases, J lost 2 bases, and 8 bases stayed unmatched. From germline, CDR1 is MDHEN and CDR2 SYDVKM. The CDR3 totals 16 residues. The CDR3 loop reads CASSSRAGTGNYGYTF. CDR3 sequence (DNA): TGTGCCAGCAGTTCACGAGCCGGGACAGGGAACTATGGCTACACCTTC.